This T cell receptor beta chain is drawn from a study of blood T cell repertoires in COVID-19. Study-level background: The origin of the acute and convalescent COVID-19 samples was the United States, Italy and Spain. PBMCs, B-cell-depleted T cells, or T cells provided the cDNA or gDNA that made up the material.

Only in-frame clones appear in the TCRdb table, and some are missing; sequencing was by immunoSEQ multiplex PCR. The sample lists about 20,000 clones; 75% to 85% were seen once. From germline, CDR1 is MDHEN and CDR2 SYDVKM. The length of the CDR3 is 15 residues. Trimming stripped 6 bases from V and 7 bases from J, with 21 bases between. Sequencing used peripheral blood. This chain links TRBV28 with TRBJ1-2, with TRBD1 as a possible D gene (6 bases). This TCR came from a man aged 80 or over with acute or convalescent COVID-19. CDR3 sequence (DNA): TGTGCCAGCAGCACCCCAATGCGGGGGGCGGGTGGCTACACCTTC. Its translation: CASSTPMRGAGGYTF.